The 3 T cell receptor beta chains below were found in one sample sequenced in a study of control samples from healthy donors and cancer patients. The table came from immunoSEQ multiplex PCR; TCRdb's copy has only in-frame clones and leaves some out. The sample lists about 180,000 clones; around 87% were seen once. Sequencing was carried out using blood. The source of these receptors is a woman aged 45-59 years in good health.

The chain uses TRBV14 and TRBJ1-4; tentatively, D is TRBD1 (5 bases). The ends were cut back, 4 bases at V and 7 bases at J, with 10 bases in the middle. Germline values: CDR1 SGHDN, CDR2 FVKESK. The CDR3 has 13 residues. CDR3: CASSLLGGEKLFF. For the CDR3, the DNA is TGTGCCAGCAGCCTACTTGGGGGTGAAAAACTGTTTTTT. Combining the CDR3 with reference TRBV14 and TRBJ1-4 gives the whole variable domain EAGVTQFPSHSVIEKGQTVTLRCDPISGHDNLYWYRRVMGKEIKFLLHFVKESKQDESGMPNNRFLAERTGGTYSTLKVQPAELEDSGVYFCASSLLGGEKLFFGSGTQLSVL.

This CDR3 is CASSYTGQGGGYTF. The CDR3 bases are TGTGCCAGCAGTTATACGGGACAGGGTGGTGGCTACACCTTC. The V gene is TRBV6-6, the J gene TRBJ1-2, with TRBD1 matching over 9 bases. This CDR3 is built from 14 residues. V lost 3 bases to trimming and J lost 7 bases; unmatched junction nucleotides: 6. Germline values: CDR1 MNHNY, CDR2 SVGAGI (reference sequence).

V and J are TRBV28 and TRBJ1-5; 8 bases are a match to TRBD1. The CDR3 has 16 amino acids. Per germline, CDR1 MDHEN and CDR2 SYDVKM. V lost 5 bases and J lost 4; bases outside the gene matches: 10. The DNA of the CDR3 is TGTGCCAGCAGTCCGTTACCTGGACAGGGTAATCAGCCCCAGCATTTT. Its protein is CASSPLPGQGNQPQHF.